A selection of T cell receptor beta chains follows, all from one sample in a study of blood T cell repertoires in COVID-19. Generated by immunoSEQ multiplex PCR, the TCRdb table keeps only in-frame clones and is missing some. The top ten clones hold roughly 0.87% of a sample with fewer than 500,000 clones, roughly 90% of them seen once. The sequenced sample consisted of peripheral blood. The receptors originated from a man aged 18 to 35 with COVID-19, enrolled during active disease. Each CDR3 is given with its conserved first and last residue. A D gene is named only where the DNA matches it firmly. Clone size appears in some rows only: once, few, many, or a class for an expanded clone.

TGTGCCATAGCTACCCTCGCGGCTGGAAACACCATATATTTT CAIATLAAGNTIYF - TRBV2 once TRBJ1-3
TGTGCCAGCAGTACAGGTTTCCAATGGTCACCCCTCCACTTT CASSTGFQWSPLHF - TRBV2 - TRBJ1-6
TGTGCCAGTAGTATCGGGACAGGGTTAGGTGTGGCTTTCTTT CASSIGTGLGVAFF TRBD1 TRBV19 - TRBJ1-1
TGTGCCAGCGGACCCAGACTAGTTGGGACCCAGTACTTC CASGPRLVGTQYF - TRBV27 - TRBJ2-5
TGCGCCAGCAGCTTGCTGGGAAGGGACAGGGCCACCGGGGAGCTGTTTTTT CASSLLGRDRATGELFF TRBD1 TRBV5-1 - TRBJ2-2
TGTGCCAGCAGCCAGGAGTTGGAGGAGCCTTCCACAGATACGCAGTATTTT CASSQELEEPSTDTQYF - TRBV5-4 - TRBJ2-3
TGTGCCAGTACACGGGATAGCGGGAGGAAGAATGAGCAGTTCTTC CASTRDSGRKNEQFF TRBD2 TRBV19 - TRBJ2-1
TGTGCCAGCAGCCAGGGACTAGCGGGTTGGTTTCCCTACGAGCAGTACTTC CASSQGLAGWFPYEQYF TRBD2 TRBV3-1/TRBV3-2 - TRBJ2-7
TGTGCCACCAGTGACACAGGGAATAATCAGCCCCAGCATTTT CATSDTGNNQPQHF - TRBV24-1 - TRBJ1-5
TGTGCCAGCAGCTTAGTCGGGAGTGCTACAGATACGCAGTATTTT CASSLVGSATDTQYF - TRBV7-2 - TRBJ2-3
TGTGCCATCAGTGAACTAGCGGGAGACACCGGGGAGCTGTTTTTT CAISELAGDTGELFF TRBD2 TRBV10-3 - TRBJ2-2
TGTGCCAGTAGTACCGGGACAGGGAATTCACCCCTCCACTTT CASSTGTGNSPLHF TRBD1 TRBV19 - TRBJ1-6
TGTGCCTGGAGATGGGGGACACTTAATGAAAAACTGTTTTTT CAWRWGTLNEKLFF - TRBV30 - TRBJ1-4
TGTGCCACCAGCAGAGATGTTTTAACTGAAGCTTTCTTT CATSRDVLTEAFF - TRBV15 - TRBJ1-1
TGTGCCAGCAGCTTGGTCCCAGCGGGAGCGGGCGAGCAGTACTTC CASSLVPAGAGEQYF TRBD2 TRBV5-6 - TRBJ2-7
TGTGCCAGCAGCTTAGTGGGACTAGCGGGAGGTCCCACCGGGGAGCTGTTTTTT CASSLVGLAGGPTGELFF TRBD2 TRBV7-6 - TRBJ2-2
TGTGCCAGCAGCTCGGGGGGGTTAGCCTACGAGCAGTACTTC CASSSGGLAYEQYF TRBD2 TRBV5-6 - TRBJ2-7
TGTGCCTGGAAGGCTTCTAGCGGGAGCTATGATACGCAGTATTTT CAWKASSGSYDTQYF TRBD2 TRBV30 - TRBJ2-3
TGTGCCTGGAGTGGGACTAGCGGGAGCTCCTACGAGCAGTACTTC CAWSGTSGSSYEQYF TRBD2 TRBV30 once TRBJ2-7
TGTGCCACCAGCAGAACGGCGGGAATAGGGACTGAAGCTTTCTTT CATSRTAGIGTEAFF - TRBV15 once TRBJ1-1
TGTGCCAGCAGCCAAGCGGTCGAAGAGCAAGAGACCCAGTACTTC CASSQAVEEQETQYF - TRBV4-2 - TRBJ2-5
TGTGCCAGCAGTTTGAGGGACAGCTACGAGCAGTACTTC CASSLRDSYEQYF TRBD1 TRBV27 - TRBJ2-7